Listed here are 30 T cell receptor delta chains from one sample, sequenced in a study of γδ T cells in repeated Plasmodium falciparum infection. Flow sorting of PBMC yielded separate Vgamma9/Vdelta2+ and Vdelta2-negative gammadelta T cell populations for bulk repertoire analysis. TCRdb ran CATT on the multiplex PCR reads. The data contain more than 70,000 delta-chain clones, approximately 1% of them singletons. Sequenced input: gamma-delta T cells from blood. The receptors originated from a pool of human donors (malaria-infected and uninfected, not separated).

This clone was picked up many times. Translating this DNA gives a protein that differs at residue 9 from the TCRdb one, which belongs to a much larger clone; a read error is likely, and the protein shown is this translation. The chain combines TRDV1 with TRDJ1; D unresolved. TCRdb gives no J gene; it was assigned here by matching the DNA to germline. In germline, CDR1 is TSWWSYY, CDR2 QGS. V lost 2 bases, J lost 10 bases, and 11 bases lay in between. CDR3 length: 12 residues. The CDR3: CALGELRYRLIF. CDR3 bases: TGTGCTCTTGGGGAATTGCGGTATAGACTCATCTTT.

This clone showed up many times. This may be a read error, as it is one base from a much larger clone. The sample has other DNA sequences that encode this CDR3 too. The chain carries TRDV1 and TRDJ1; weak D call: TRDD3 (5 bases). The CDR3 is 16 amino acids. The V end was cut by 6 bases, the J end by 2 bases, with 19 bases between. Germline values: CDR1 TSWWSYY, CDR2 QGS. In nucleotides, the CDR3 is TGTGCTCTTGGTGGGATCTGCGAACTTAAGACCGATAAACTCATCTTT. Its protein product is CALGGICELKTDKLIF.

About this clone: The protein TCRdb gives is from a much larger clone and does not agree with this DNA's translation at residue 3, likely a read error; the protein shown here comes from the DNA. The chain links TRDV1 to TRDJ1; possible D gene TRDD3, 6 bases. TCRdb lists no J gene, so it was determined here by aligning the DNA to germline. This CDR3 is 16 amino acids long. The germline V gene has CDR1 TSWWSYY and CDR2 QGS. The CDR3 DNA is TGTGCTCCTGGGGAACTCTTTAGCCACACGACCGATAAACTCATCTTT. Its protein is CAPGELFSHTTDKLIF.

Notes on this clone: The protein in TCRdb stems from a much larger clone and differs at residue 15 from this DNA's translation, likely a read error; here the protein is translated from the DNA. V usage is TRDV1 and J usage is TRDJ1, with 10 positions matching TRDD3. Germline V gives CDR1 TSWWSYY, CDR2 QGS. This CDR3 spans 19 amino acids. This CDR3 is CALGELRTRLGDYTGKLIF. The CDR3 coding sequence is TGTGCTCTTGGGGAACTGCGCACCCGACTGGGGGATTACACCGGTAAACTCATCTTT.

A word on this clone: The protein held in TCRdb is that of a much larger clone and does not match this DNA's translation at residue 10, likely because of a read error; the protein shown is translated from the DNA. The rearrangement uses TRDV2 and TRDJ1; 7 nucleotides line up with TRDD3. No J gene is reported in TCRdb; it was inferred here by comparing the DNA with germline. CDR3 size: 22 residues. V lost 5 bases to trimming and J lost 0 bases; unmatched junction nucleotides: 29. Germline V gene lookup returns CDR1 GEAIGNYY and CDR2 EKD. Here the CDR3 DNA reads TGTGCCTGTGCCAGAAAGAACCCTACGCCGGGGGATGGAACCCTGTACACCGATAAACTCATCTTT. Its protein product is CACARKNPTPGDGTLYTDKLIF.

The sample holds a few counts of this clone. This DNA translates differently at residue 7 from the TCRdb protein, which is that of a much larger clone; a read error is likely, and the protein shown is the DNA's own translation. This rearrangement joins TRDV1 to TRDJ1, with D unclear. TCRdb gives no J gene; it was assigned here by matching the DNA to germline. The germline V and J ends were trimmed by 3 bases and 4 bases, with 18 bases remaining between them. The germline V gene has CDR1 TSWWSYY and CDR2 QGS. CDR3 length equals 16 residues. CDR3 DNA sequence: TGTGCTCTTGGGGATCCTCCACTTACGGGGCTCGATAAACTCATCTTT. It specifies CALGDPPLTGLDKLIF.

A word on this clone: The protein TCRdb lists belongs to a much larger clone and differs from this DNA's translation at residue 4, which points to a read error; the protein shown is made from the DNA. This chain joins TRDV2 and TRDJ1; no clear D. No J gene is reported in TCRdb; it was inferred here by comparing the DNA with germline. Germline CDR1 GEAIGNYY, CDR2 EKD. This CDR3 region has 15 residues. CDR3 amino acids: CACGTVFPTTDKLIF. The CDR3 DNA reads as TGTGCCTGTGGCACCGTGTTCCCCACGACCGATAAACTCATCTTT.

Remarks on this clone: TCRdb has a much larger clone's protein, which differs at residue 19 from the translation of this DNA, likely because of a read error; what is shown is the protein translated from the DNA. The chain recombines TRDV2 with TRDJ1; TRDD3 agrees at 7 bases. J lost 0 bases, V lost 3 bases, and 45 bases had no gene match. This CDR3 is 28 amino acids long. From germline, CDR1 is GEAIGNYY and CDR2 EKD. CDR3 sequence reads: CACDHTYFASRPSELLGPLEKYTDKLIF. CDR3 sequence (DNA): TGTGCCTGTGACCACACCTACTTTGCCTCGCGCCCGTCTGAACTACTGGGGCCCCTGGAAAAGTACACCGATAAACTCATCTTT.

The table lists this clone with a few counts. TCRdb assigns this DNA the protein of a much larger clone, which departs from its translation at residue 14; this likely reflects a read error, and the protein shown comes from translating the DNA. The chain recombines TRDV2 with TRDJ1; D possibly matches TRDD2 or TRDD3 (6 bases each). The J gene is absent in TCRdb and was assigned here via DNA matching to germline. The germline V gene has CDR1 GEAIGNYY and CDR2 EKD. The CDR3 consists of 22 residues. V gave up 5 bases and J gave up 0 bases, with 36 bases separating them. The CDR3 DNA reads TGTGCCTGTGCCCGACCTTCCCCTTCTATATATTGGGGGGTAGAGTACACCGATAAACTCATCTTT. This codes for CACARPSPSIYWGVEYTDKLIF.

This clone was seen more than once but under ten times. A far larger clone is one base from this, pointing to a likely read error. The sample has other DNA sequences that encode this CDR3 too. CDR3 loop: CALGDPTYWGPLFGKLIF. As DNA, the CDR3 is TGTGCTCTTGGGGACCCGACTTACTGGGGACCACTCTTCGGTAAGCTCATCTTT. No J gene call was made, and the V gene is TRDV1; TRDD3, the table's D call, was not compared with the DNA. This CDR3 is 18 amino acids long. Per the germline V gene, CDR1 is TSWWSYY and CDR2 is QGS.

About this clone itself: TCRdb shows a much larger clone's protein in place of this DNA's translation, and the two differ at residue 5, likely through a read error; the protein shown is translated from the DNA. The chain carries TRDV2 and TRDJ1, with 7 bases lining up with TRDD3. The J gene, absent from TCRdb, was called here by matching the DNA to germline. CDR1 and CDR2 (germline): GEAIGNYY, EKD. CDR3 length: 19 residues. Germline trimming cut 3 bases from V and 0 bases from J; bases unmatched to any gene: 18. CDR3 sequence: CACDPLDLGVPSYTDKLIF. The CDR3 coding sequence is TGTGCCTGTGACCCCTTGGACCTGGGGGTCCCATCGTACACCGATAAACTCATCTTT.

Comments on this clone: This DNA translates differently at residue 15 from the TCRdb protein, which is that of a much larger clone; a read error is likely, and the protein shown is the DNA's own translation. The J gene is TRDJ1, the V gene TRDV1; 10 bases are shared with TRDD3. The J gene, missing from TCRdb, was assigned here through DNA to germline matching. Unmatched junction bases numbered 21, after V lost 2 bases and J lost 0 bases. Germline values: CDR1 TSWWSYY, CDR2 QGS. CDR3 length equals 22 residues. The CDR3 sequence is CALGEMGDIGYTGGSNTDKLIF. The CDR3 DNA reads as TGTGCTCTTGGGGAAATGGGAGATATCGGATATACTGGGGGATCCAACACCGATAAACTCATCTTT.

In the case of this clone: TCRdb pairs this DNA with a much larger clone's protein that differs at residue 4, likely a read error; the protein shown was translated from the DNA. J is TRDJ3 and V is TRDV1, with D possibly being TRDD3 (6 bases). TCRdb does not report a J gene; here it was assigned by matching the DNA to germline references. CDR3 length: 19 residues. The V gene's germline CDR1 is TSWWSYY and CDR2 QGS. V gave up 9 bases and J gave up 1 base, with 22 bases separating them. CDR3 protein: CALKPSLGGTSWDTRQMFF. The DNA for the CDR3 is TGTGCTCTCAAACCTTCACTCGGGGGGACATCCTGGGACACCCGACAGATGTTTTTC.

As concerns this clone: The protein TCRdb lists belongs to a much larger clone and differs from this DNA's translation at residue 5, which points to a read error; the protein shown is made from the DNA. This chain links TRDV1 with TRDJ1, with TRDD3 identical over 9 bases. Losses at the gene ends were 5 bases for V and 3 bases for J; bases not matched to a gene: 19. Germline V gene sequence: CDR1 TSWWSYY, CDR2 QGS. This CDR3 comprises 19 residues. DNA for the CDR3: TGTGCTCTTGGGAAACCCACTATTCTGGGGGATCTACCTTCCGATAAACTCATCTTT. It codes for CALGKPTILGDLPSDKLIF.

On this clone: Since a far larger clone is one base different, this is likely a read error. Distinct nucleotide sequences in the sample also encode this CDR3. For the V gene the call is TRDV2; the J gene has no call; the D call in the table, TRDD3, was not verified against the DNA. This CDR3 is built from 18 residues. Germline values: CDR1 GEAIGNYY, CDR2 EKD. The CDR3 DNA reads TGTGCCTGTTTTCCACTTGAGAATGGGGGATCAGTCACCGATAAACTCATCTTC. This encodes CACFPLENGGSVTDKLIF.

Of note for this clone: This sequence is one base from a far larger clone and is likely a read error. The V gene call is TRDV1, and the J gene call is absent; TRDD3 reflects the table's D call only, with no check against the DNA. There are 17 residues in the CDR3. Germline V gene lookup returns CDR1 TSWWSYY and CDR2 QGS. Written as DNA, the CDR3 is TGTGCTCTTGGGGAAGCACTGGGGGATAGGGGGGCCGATAAACTCATCTTC. Amino acid sequence: CALGEALGDRGADKLIF.

Turning to this clone: TCRdb pairs this DNA with a much larger clone's protein that differs at residue 20, likely a read error; the protein shown was translated from the DNA. A V gene of TRDV1 was called, but no J gene was assigned; TRDD3, the table's D call, was not compared with the DNA. This CDR3 has 22 amino acids. Germline V gene sequence: CDR1 TSWWSYY, CDR2 QGS. The CDR3 protein is CALGELCVPTVSGWIYTDKPIF. CDR3 DNA: TGTGCTCTTGGGGAACTCTGTGTTCCTACAGTCTCGGGGTGGATTTACACCGATAAACCCATCTTT.

Regarding this clone: TCRdb has a much larger clone's protein, which differs at residue 4 from the translation of this DNA, likely because of a read error; what is shown is the protein translated from the DNA. The chain is built from TRDV2 and TRDJ1; TRDD3 matches 11 bases. TCRdb lists no J gene, so it was determined here by aligning the DNA to germline. The V gene end was trimmed by 6 bases and the J gene end by 1 base; junction bases not matched to a gene: 15. CDR1 is GEAIGNYY and CDR2 is EKD in the germline V gene. This CDR3 has 18 amino acids. As DNA, the CDR3 is TGTGCCTGTAACCCCGTACTGGGGGATAAACTCTCCACCGATAAACTCATCTTT. It codes for CACNPVLGDKLSTDKLIF.

This clone has a count of ten or more. The protein that TCRdb holds for this DNA derives from a much larger clone and differs from the translated DNA at residue 12, which likely indicates a read error; the protein shown here is translated from the DNA. This sequence joins TRDV2 and TRDJ1; 10 nucleotides line up with TRDD3. Assignment of the J gene here rests on matching the DNA to germline, because TCRdb gives none. The CDR3 consists of 18 residues. Looked up from germline, CDR1 is GEAIGNYY and CDR2 is EKD. Trimming removed 1 base from V and 4 bases from J; junction bases left unmatched: 14. CDR3 bases: TGTGCCTGTGACACTTCTCCGGTCTGGGGGATATGCAGCGATAAACTCATCTTT. Protein: CACDTSPVWGICSDKLIF.

This clone was observed at least ten times. The chain links TRDV1 to TRDJ2; TRDD3 aligns across 11 bases. TCRdb records no J gene; here it was assigned by comparing the DNA to germline. Germline assignment: CDR1 TSWWSYY and CDR2 QGS. Trimming at V came to 1 base and at J to 3 bases, leaving 16 bases not matched to a gene. The CDR3 sequence is 21 residues long. The CDR3 region has the DNA TGTGCTCTTGGGGAACCCCTCCGGGGCTGGGGGATACTAGTTCTGACAGCACAACTCTTCTTT. Translated: CALGEPLRGWGILVLTAQLFF.

The sample holds a few counts of this clone. This sequence is one base from a far larger clone and is likely a read error. Other nucleotide sequences from this sample produce the same CDR3. The J gene went uncalled, whereas the V gene is TRDV2. Germline V lookup: CDR1 GEAIGNYY, CDR2 EKD. The CDR3 covers 14 residues. CDR3 protein: CACDPLVSADKLIF. The CDR3 bases are TGTGCCTGTGACCCATTGGTGTCAGCCGATAAACTCATCTTC.

This clone has a handful of counts. Translating this DNA gives a protein that differs at residue 10 from the TCRdb one, which belongs to a much larger clone; a read error is likely, and the protein shown is this translation. V usage is TRDV2 and J usage is TRDJ1; D is unresolved. TCRdb lists no J gene, so it was determined here by aligning the DNA to germline. The CDR3 has 15 residues. Per germline, CDR1 GEAIGNYY and CDR2 EKD. With 0 bases removed from V and 3 bases from J, the gap between germline ends came to 13 bases. The CDR3 DNA sequence: TGTGCCTGTGACACCGTGTTCCCCACGGCCGATAAACTCATCTTT. Translating it yields CACDTVFPTADKLIF.

With respect to this clone: The protein recorded in TCRdb matches a much larger clone and deviates from this DNA's translation at residue 9, suggesting a read error; the protein here is obtained by translating the DNA. The rearrangement links TRDV1 to TRDJ1, with D perhaps TRDD3 (5 bases). TCRdb records no J gene; here it was assigned by comparing the DNA to germline. Deletions cut 4 bases from V and 0 bases from J, with 24 bases between. There are 19 residues in the CDR3. Germline V CDR1 and CDR2: TSWWSYY, QGS. CDR3 DNA: TGTGCTCTTGGGGGACTCTCGAGGCCGGGGGCCCTGTACACCGATAAACTCATCTTT. This translates into CALGGLSRPGALYTDKLIF.

This clone occurred a few times. TCRdb's entry gives the protein of a much larger clone, which mismatches this DNA's translation at residue 6, likely from a read error; the protein reported here is translated from the DNA. Other nucleotide sequences in the sample specify the same CDR3. The chain joins TRDV1 to TRDJ1, with 9 bases aligning to TRDD3. Germline V CDR1 and CDR2: TSWWSYY, QGS. CDR3 length: 19 amino acids. With 2 bases clipped from V and 1 base from J, the junction kept 14 bases outside the gene matches. The CDR3 nucleotides are TGTGCTCTTGGGGAATGCGGCATTTTCTGGGGGATCTTCACCGATAAACTCATCTTT. This translates into CALGECGIFWGIFTDKLIF.

In this sample, this clone turned up a few times. TCRdb's protein for this DNA is that of a much larger clone and differs from the translation at residue 14, likely a read error; the protein shown is the DNA translation. The rearrangement uses TRDV1 and TRDJ1, with 10 bases identical to TRDD3. TCRdb carries no J gene annotation; the J gene was assigned here by matching the DNA with germline. Germline values: CDR1 TSWWSYY, CDR2 QGS. This CDR3 is 18 amino acids long. The CDR3 nucleotides are TGTGCTCTTGGGGAAGGCCTTGTTGGGGGATACATGACCGTTAAACTCATCTTT. Its translation is CALGEGLVGGYMTVKLIF.

For this clone: Translating this DNA gives a protein that differs at residue 9 from the TCRdb one, which belongs to a much larger clone; a read error is likely, and the protein shown is this translation. The V call is TRDV2, the J call TRDJ1, with 8 bases matching TRDD3. Here the J gene was assigned by germline matching of the DNA, as TCRdb has none. This CDR3 has 18 amino acids. The germline CDR1 and CDR2 sequences are GEAIGNYY and EKD. V was pared by 2 bases and J by 1 base, with 14 bases of the junction left unmatched. The CDR3 reads CACDNVLGGSRPTDKLIF. The DNA of the CDR3 is TGTGCCTGTGACAACGTACTGGGGGGTTCTCGTCCCACCGATAAACTCATCTTT.

As regards this clone: TCRdb pairs this DNA with a much larger clone's protein that differs at residue 10, likely a read error; the protein shown was translated from the DNA. This sequence joins TRDV2 and TRDJ3, with D perhaps TRDD3 (6 bases). TCRdb carries no J gene annotation; the J gene was assigned here by matching the DNA with germline. Germline values: CDR1 GEAIGNYY, CDR2 EKD. Trimming took 0 bases from V and 1 from J, leaving 15 bases between them. The CDR3 sequence is 19 residues long. In DNA, the CDR3 is TGTGCCTGTGACACCACGTTGAACTGGGTTTCCTGGGACACCCGACAGATGTTTTTC. This encodes CACDTTLNWVSWDTRQMFF.

This clone was counted at least ten times. The mismatch at residue 13 between this DNA's translation and the TCRdb protein of a much larger clone likely reflects a read error; the protein shown is translated from the DNA. The chain joins TRDV2 to TRDJ1; 11 bases are shared with TRDD3. Germline CDR1 and CDR2: GEAIGNYY and EKD. The junction had 11 bases not matched to a gene; V was cut back by 0 bases and J by 3 bases. This CDR3 is built from 18 residues. CDR3 amino acids: CACDTLTVLGDRADKLIF. CDR3 DNA sequence: TGTGCCTGTGACACCCTAACCGTACTGGGGGATAGAGCCGATAAACTCATCTTT.

As to this clone: A read error is likely here: a far larger clone is one base away. This sample includes further DNA sequences coding for the same CDR3. For the V gene the call is TRDV1; the J gene has no call; TRDD3, the table's D call, was not compared with the DNA. CDR1 is TSWWSYY and CDR2 is QGS in the germline V gene. The CDR3 runs 14 residues. The DNA of the CDR3 is TGTGCTCTTGGGGAACTTGAGGTGGGGGATGAGCTCATCTTT. Residues: CALGELEVGDELIF.

This clone was seen a handful of times. The translation of this DNA and the TCRdb protein of a much larger clone differ at residue 5, probably owing to a read error; the protein shown here is translated from the DNA. The CDR3 region is CALGGIATSYGGVGIDPFGGPKLIF. DNA of the CDR3: TGTGCTCTTGGGGGCATAGCTACTTCCTACGGTGGTGTTGGGATAGACCCCTTTGGTGGTCCTAAACTCATCTTT. The J gene is TRDJ1, the V gene TRDV1; TRDD2 matches at 8 bases. Germline trimming cut 4 bases from V and 7 bases from J; bases unmatched to any gene: 41. CDR3 length: 25 amino acids. The V gene's germline CDR1 is TSWWSYY and CDR2 QGS.